These 8 T cell receptor beta chains share one sample of origin, sequenced in a study of beta chain features in type 1 diabetes. Since all of the isolated RNA was reverse transcribed, expressed TCRB transcripts were what got sequenced. The data were produced by immunoSEQ multiplex PCR, yet TCRdb's version contains in-frame clones alone and is incomplete. The sample holds just over 600,000 clones; 15% are singletons and the top ten take approximately 0.093%. What was sequenced was naive CD4+ T cells from blood. The receptor source for this set is a young man in good health.

The chain combines TRBV7-3 with TRBJ1-3, with unresolved D. Germline-derived CDR1 and CDR2 are SGHTA and FQGTGA. With 3 bases removed from V and 2 bases from J, the gap between germline ends came to 2 bases. The CDR3 totals 12 residues. The chain's CDR3 is CASSLTGNTIYF. CDR3 nucleotide sequence: TGTGCCAGCAGCTTGACTGGAAACACCATATATTTT.

This chain links TRBV28 with TRBJ1-2; the match to TRBD1 covers 7 bases. This CDR3 comprises 16 residues. The J segment lost 4 bases and the V segment lost 6 bases, leaving 14 bases of the junction unmatched. Germline assignment: CDR1 MDHEN and CDR2 SYDVKM. The CDR3 loop reads CASSSPGQGVSYGYTF. The CDR3 DNA follows: TGTGCCAGCAGCTCCCCAGGGCAGGGGGTTTCCTATGGCTACACCTTC.

This clone showed up just a few times. The chain uses TRBV30 and TRBJ1-6, with a possible D match to TRBD1 (5 bases). The CDR3 is made up of 13 amino acids. V was cut by 4 bases and J by 7 bases, with 11 bases left in between. CDR1 and CDR2 (germline): GTSNPN, SVGIG (reference sequence). The CDR3 region is CAWTPGANSPLHF. The CDR3 nucleotides read TGTGCCTGGACCCCTGGGGCAAATTCACCCCTCCACTTT.

The rearrangement joins TRBV11-3 to TRBJ2-1; D remains unclear. The CDR3 consists of 12 residues. V was shortened by 3 bases and J by 3 bases, with 3 bases between the two germline ends. Germline CDR1 reads SGHNT; CDR2 reads YENEEA. CDR3 coding DNA: TGTGCCAGCAGCTTTCGCTACAATGAGCAGTTCTTC. Protein: CASSFRYNEQFF. Drawing the rest from reference TRBV11-3 and TRBJ2-1, the complete variable domain is EAGVVQSPRYKIIEKKQPVAFWCNPISGHNTLYWYLQNLGQGPELLIRYENEEAVDDSQLPKDRFSAERLKGVDSTLKIQPAELGDSAVYLCASSFRYNEQFFGPGTRLTVL.

The V gene is TRBV14, the J gene TRBJ1-2; TRBD1 matches at 7 bases. The CDR3 runs to 16 residues. The V gene's germline CDR1 is SGHDN and CDR2 FVKESK. V lost 0 bases, J lost 8 bases, and 12 bases stayed unmatched. This chain's CDR3 is CASSQDLGSTGSGYTF. CDR3 nucleotides: TGTGCCAGCAGCCAAGATCTTGGATCGACAGGGAGCGGCTACACCTTC.

This clone has just a few counts. The chain links TRBV29-1 to TRBJ2-2; TRBD1 aligns across 8 bases. V lost 7 bases to trimming and J lost 1 base; unmatched junction nucleotides: 17. The germline V gene has CDR1 SQVTM and CDR2 ANQGSEA. The CDR3 has 18 residues. In DNA form, the CDR3 reads TGCAGCGCCCGATCCTTCACAGGGGGAAGGGAGAACACCGGGGAGCTGTTTTTT. It specifies CSARSFTGGRENTGELFF.

The CDR3 sequence is CAITLGQGTYEQYF. As DNA, the CDR3 is TGTGCCATCACCTTGGGACAGGGGACCTACGAGCAGTACTTC. The rearrangement uses TRBV10-3 and TRBJ2-7; TRBD1 aligns across 10 bases. The V segment lost 7 bases and the J segment 2 bases; nucleotides outside the gene matches: 5. Germline CDR1 is ENHRY and CDR2 is SYGVKD. The CDR3 has 14 residues.

The V call is TRBV20-1, the J call TRBJ1-2; D unresolved. Trimming pared 5 bases from V and 4 bases from J, leaving 2 bases between. The CDR3 consists of 9 residues. The germline V gene encodes CDR1 DFQATT and CDR2 SNEGSKA (reference sequence). CDR3 nucleotide sequence: TGCAGTGCTCGCTATGGCTACACCTTC. Translated: CSARYGYTF.